The sequence of this TCR beta chain was determined in a study of cytotoxic CD8 clonotypes in ibrutinib-treated CLL. Study information: Within the patient group, about a dozen were relapsed/refractory and approximately 14 treatment-naive, and 17 were IGHV unmutated.

Some clones are missing from TCRdb's copy, which holds only in-frame ones; the method was immunoSEQ multiplex PCR. The repertoire holds some 65,000 clones, less than 75% seen once, with roughly 15% in the top ten. Germline V CDR1 and CDR2: SNHLY, FYNNEI. The CDR3 is 13 residues long. V lost 6 bases, J lost 4 bases, and 5 bases stayed unmatched. The table lists this clone with a few counts. Its target is not known. Broader study findings: Clonality went higher at ibrutinib response and then dropped back toward baseline at progression. With treatment, public clonotypes, which were uncommon, either contracted or remained stable.

The input for sequencing was PBMCs, taken after 12 months of ibrutinib treatment. The clonotype originates from a human donor with chronic lymphocytic leukemia. The chain combines TRBV2 with TRBJ1-2; 7 nucleotides match TRBD1. CDR3 bases: TGTGCCAGCAGCATACAGGGGACCTATGGCTACACCTTC. This codes for CASSIQGTYGYTF.